Given below is one T cell receptor beta chain in context. V was clipped by 3 bases and J by 8 bases, with 14 bases between them. The CDR3 consists of 13 residues. The V gene's germline CDR1 is SGHDT and CDR2 YYEEEE. The data stem from a study of blood T cell repertoires in COVID-19. Looking at the study overall: The samples span acute and convalescent COVID-19 from the United States, Italy and Spain. Sources were T cells, B-cell-depleted T cells, or PBMCs; the material itself was cDNA or gDNA.

Profiling relied on immunoSEQ multiplex PCR, and the TCRdb table lists in-frame clones only, not all of them. Found here are roughly 570,000 clones, approximately 91% of them singletons; the top ten hold about 8%. The TCR originated in a woman in her 50s with COVID-19, enrolled during active disease. Sequenced: peripheral blood. The V gene is TRBV5-6, the J gene TRBJ1-2, with D possibly matching TRBD1 (6 bases). CDR3 nucleotide sequence: TGTGCCAGCAGCTCACAGGGCCTAAGGGGCTACACCTTC. This sequence encodes CASSSQGLRGYTF. Complete variable domain (other parts from reference TRBV5-6 and TRBJ1-2): DAGVTQSPTHLIKTRGQQVTLRCSPKSGHDTVSWYQQALGQGPQFIFQYYEEEERQRGNFPDRFSGHQFPNYSSELNVNALLLGDSALYLCASSSQGLRGYTFGSGTRLTVV.